Sequencing of this T cell receptor beta chain was carried out in a study of blood T cell repertoires in COVID-19. As handled by the study authors: Amplifying reference gene primers gave estimates of nucleated cell counts. Using immunoSEQ multiplex PCR, the repertoire was profiled, and TCRdb retains in-frame clones only, with some absent. The V and J calls and clone size were taken over from that table, and D and trimming were inferred from the DNA. The data hold approximately 390,000 clones, with about 89% observed a single time. Germline CDR1 is LGHNA and CDR2 is YNFKEQ. This CDR3 comprises 16 residues. The trim removed 4 bases at V and 5 bases at J, leaving 7 bases unmatched.

The chain carries TRBV4-2 and TRBJ2-5; 13 positions agree with TRBD2. The receptor was isolated from a woman in her fifties or sixties with COVID-19, enrolled during active disease. What was sequenced was peripheral blood. The CDR3 coding sequence is TGTGCCAGCAGCCCCGGACTAGCGGGGGCTCTGGAGACCCAGTACTTC. Its translation: CASSPGLAGALETQYF.